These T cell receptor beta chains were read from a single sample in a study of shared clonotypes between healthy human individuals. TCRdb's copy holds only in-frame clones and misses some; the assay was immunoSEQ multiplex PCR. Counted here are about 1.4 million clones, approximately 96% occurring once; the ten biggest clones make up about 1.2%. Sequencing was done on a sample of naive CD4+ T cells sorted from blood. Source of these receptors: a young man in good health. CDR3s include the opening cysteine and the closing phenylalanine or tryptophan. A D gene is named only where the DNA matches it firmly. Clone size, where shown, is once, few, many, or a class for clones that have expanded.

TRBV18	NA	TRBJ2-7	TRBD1	TGTGCCAGCTCATGGGACAGGACCTACGAGCAGTACTTC	CASSWDRTYEQYF
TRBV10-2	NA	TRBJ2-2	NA	TGCGCCAGCAATTTGGACAAATCTGGGACCGGGGAGCTGTTTTTT	CASNLDKSGTGELFF
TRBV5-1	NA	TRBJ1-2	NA	TGCGCCAGCAGCTATTACTCACCCCCTAACTATGGCTACACCTTC	CASSYYSPPNYGYTF
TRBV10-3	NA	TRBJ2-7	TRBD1	TGTGCCATCAGTGCGTACACCGGGACAGAATCCTACGAGCAGTACTTC	CAISAYTGTESYEQYF
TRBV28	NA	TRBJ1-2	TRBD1	TGTGCCAGCAGTTTTACAGGGGGCGAGGGGTATGGCTACACCTTC	CASSFTGGEGYGYTF
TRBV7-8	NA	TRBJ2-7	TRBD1	TGTGCCAGCAGCCCAAGGACAGGCCAGGGCTACGAGCAGTACTTC	CASSPRTGQGYEQYF
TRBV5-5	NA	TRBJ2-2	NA	TGTGCCAGCAGACTTACCGGGACCCGGCTTTCCGGGGAGCTGTTTTTT	CASRLTGTRLSGELFF
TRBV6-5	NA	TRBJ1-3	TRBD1	TGTGCCAGCAGTTCAGGGGGAAACCTCTCTGGAAACACCATATATTTT	CASSSGGNLSGNTIYF
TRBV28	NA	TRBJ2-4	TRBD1	TGTGCCAGCAGCAGAGCCAGGGGGCGCGGGGCTGACTTC	CASSRARGRGADF
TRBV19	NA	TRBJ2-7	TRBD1	TGTGCCAGTAGTATAACAGGGGGACCCTACGAGCAGTACTTC	CASSITGGPYEQYF
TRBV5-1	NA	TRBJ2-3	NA	TGCGCCAGCACCCGGTCGGATGCGGGCACAGATACGCAGTATTTT	CASTRSDAGTDTQYF
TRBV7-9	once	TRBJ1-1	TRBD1	TGTGCCAGCAGCTTGGACAGGGGGATGGACACTGAAGCTTTCTTT	CASSLDRGMDTEAFF
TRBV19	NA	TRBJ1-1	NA	TGTGCCAGTAGTACACAGGTGGGTTGGGACACTGAAGCTTTCTTT	CASSTQVGWDTEAFF
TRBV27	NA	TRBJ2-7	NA	TGTGCCAGCAGTTTCAGCGGCTTAGCCTACGAGCAGTACTTC	CASSFSGLAYEQYF
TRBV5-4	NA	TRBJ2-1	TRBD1	TGTGCCAGCAGCCCAAAGAACAGGGGGCAGTTCAATGAGCAGTTCTTC	CASSPKNRGQFNEQFF
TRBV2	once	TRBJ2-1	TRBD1	TGTGCCAGCAGTTACCGGGACAGGGTGGCCAATGAGCAGTTCTTC	CASSYRDRVANEQFF
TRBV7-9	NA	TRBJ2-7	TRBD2	TGTGCCAGCAGCTCGAGCGGGAGGGCCGTATTCAGCTACGAGCAGTACTTC	CASSSSGRAVFSYEQYF
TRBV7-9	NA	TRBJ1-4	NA	TGTGCCAGCAGCTTAGGGGGATTAGGTGAAAAACTGTTTTTT	CASSLGGLGEKLFF
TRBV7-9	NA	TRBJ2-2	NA	TGTGCCAGCAGCCCCCCGGGGGAGGTTCCGAGGACCGGGGAGCTGTTTTTT	CASSPPGEVPRTGELFF
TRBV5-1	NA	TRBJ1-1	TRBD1	TGCGCCAGCAGCTCTGGACAGGGGCAAGAAGCTTTCTTT	CASSSGQGQEAFF
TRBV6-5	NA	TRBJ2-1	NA	TGTGCCAGCACCCTGACTCCCTCCGGCCTCGGTGAGCAGTTCTTC	CASTLTPSGLGEQFF
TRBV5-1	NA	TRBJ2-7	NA	TGCGCCAGCAGCTCCTCCTCCCGACCCGCGGAGCAGTACTTC	CASSSSSRPAEQYF
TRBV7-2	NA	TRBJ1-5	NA	TGTGCCAGCAGCTTAACGGGGAATCAGCCCCAGCATTTT	CASSLTGNQPQHF
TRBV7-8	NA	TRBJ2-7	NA	TGTGCCAGCAGCTTACCCCGCCGTAGTTACGAGCAGTACTTC	CASSLPRRSYEQYF
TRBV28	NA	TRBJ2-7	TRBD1	TGTGCCAGCAGAACCTCCGGGACAGGGGTCTACGAGCAGTACTTC	CASRTSGTGVYEQYF
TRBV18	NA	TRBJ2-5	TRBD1	TGTGCCAGCTCACCAACCTTTCGGACAGGGACACAAGAGACCCAGTACTTC	CASSPTFRTGTQETQYF
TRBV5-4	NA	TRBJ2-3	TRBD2	TGTGCCAGCAGGGGCCGGGTCCGGAGCGGGAGCGGGGCAGATACGCAGTATTTT	CASRGRVRSGSGADTQYF
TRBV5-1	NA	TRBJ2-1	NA	TGCGCCAGCAGCCCCGAGGTAGATCGCTACAATGAGCAGTTCTTC	CASSPEVDRYNEQFF
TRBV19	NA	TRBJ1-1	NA	TGTGCCAGTAGTATTCGCGGGATGAACACTGAAGCTTTCTTT	CASSIRGMNTEAFF
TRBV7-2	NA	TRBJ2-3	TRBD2	TGTGCCAGCAGCCGGGGACTAGCGGGAGGCACAGATACGCAGTATTTT	CASSRGLAGGTDTQYF
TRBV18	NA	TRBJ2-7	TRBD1	TGTGCCAGCTCTCCTCAGGGGGTAGCCTACGAGCAGTACTTC	CASSPQGVAYEQYF
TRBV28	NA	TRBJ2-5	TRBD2	TGTGCCAGCACGGGGGGACTAGCAGAGTACCAAGAGACCCAGTACTTC	CASTGGLAEYQETQYF
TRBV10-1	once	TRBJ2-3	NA	TGCGCCAGCAGTGAGTCTGGTAGGCCAGATACGCAGTATTTT	CASSESGRPDTQYF
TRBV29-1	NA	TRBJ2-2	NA	TGCAGCGTAGCAAATAGCAGGAACACCGGGGAGCTGTTTTTT	CSVANSRNTGELFF
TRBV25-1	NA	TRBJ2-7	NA	TGTGCCAGCAGCGACCTCGTCGGCGAGCAGTACTTC	CASSDLVGEQYF
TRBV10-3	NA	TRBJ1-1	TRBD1	TGTGCCATCAGCTCGGCAGGGGGGACTGAAGCTTTCTTT	CAISSAGGTEAFF
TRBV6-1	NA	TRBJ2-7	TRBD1	TGTGCCACCTCCGGGACAGGGCCCTACGAGCAGTACTTC	CATSGTGPYEQYF
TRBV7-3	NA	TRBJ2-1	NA	TGTGCCAGCAGCCCCCGACCAGGGGGGGGGAATGAGCAGTTCTTC	CASSPRPGGGNEQFF
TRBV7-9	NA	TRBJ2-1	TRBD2	TGTGCCAGCAGCCTAGCGGGAGGGCCCCATGAGCAGTTCTTC	CASSLAGGPHEQFF
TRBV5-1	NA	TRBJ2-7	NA	TGCGCCAGCAGCCCGGGACTGAACTCCTACGAGCAGTACTTC	CASSPGLNSYEQYF
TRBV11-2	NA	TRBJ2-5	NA	TGTGCCAGCAGCCTCCTGAGAGGGGGAGAGACCCAGTACTTC	CASSLLRGGETQYF
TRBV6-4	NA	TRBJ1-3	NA	TGTGCCAGCAGTGACTCCCTTGAGGGGCCATGCTTTGGAAACACCATATATTTT	CASSDSLEGPCFGNTIYF
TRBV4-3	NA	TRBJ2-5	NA	TGCGCCAGCAGCCGGAGGACTTTGGGGGAGACCCAGTACTTC	CASSRRTLGETQYF
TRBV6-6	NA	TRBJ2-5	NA	TGTGCCAGCAGTCCGGGACGGGAAGAGACCCAGTACTTC	CASSPGREETQYF
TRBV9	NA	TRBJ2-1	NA	TGTGCCAGCAGCGTAGTAGGCGGAAGTCGCTACAATGAGCAGTTCTTC	CASSVVGGSRYNEQFF
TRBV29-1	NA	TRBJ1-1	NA	TGCAGCGTCGGGGGTATGAACACTGAAGCTTTCTTT	CSVGGMNTEAFF
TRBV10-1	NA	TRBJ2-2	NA	TGCGCCAGCAGTGTTCGGCCGGACGGGGAGCTGTTTTTT	CASSVRPDGELFF
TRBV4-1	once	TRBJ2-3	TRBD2	TGCGCCATCCATTCCTTGCAGTGGAGAGCGGGAATCGCAGATACGCAGTATTTT	CAIHSLQWRAGIADTQYF
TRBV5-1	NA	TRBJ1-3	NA	TGCGCCAGCAGCTTGGGACAGTCCTCTGGAAACACCATATATTTT	CASSLGQSSGNTIYF
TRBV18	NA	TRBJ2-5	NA	TGTGCCAGCTCAGCTAGTGACCAAGAGACCCAGTACTTC	CASSASDQETQYF
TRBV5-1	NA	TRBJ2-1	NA	TGCGCCAGCGGTTATGGGGGGCGCGTTGAGCAGTTCTTC	CASGYGGRVEQFF
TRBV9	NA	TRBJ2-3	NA	TGTGCCAGCAGCCCCCGCTTAGCGGATACGCAGTATTTT	CASSPRLADTQYF
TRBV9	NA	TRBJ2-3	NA	TGTGCCAGCAGCGTCAAAAAGTGGGGCAGCACAGATACGCAGTATTTT	CASSVKKWGSTDTQYF
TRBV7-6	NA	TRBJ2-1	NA	TGTGCCAGCTCCCGGGTCGAGAGCTCCTACAATGAGCAGTTCTTC	CASSRVESSYNEQFF
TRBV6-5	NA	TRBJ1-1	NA	TGTGCCAGCAGCTATCAGGGTGTCACTGAAGCTTTCTTT	CASSYQGVTEAFF